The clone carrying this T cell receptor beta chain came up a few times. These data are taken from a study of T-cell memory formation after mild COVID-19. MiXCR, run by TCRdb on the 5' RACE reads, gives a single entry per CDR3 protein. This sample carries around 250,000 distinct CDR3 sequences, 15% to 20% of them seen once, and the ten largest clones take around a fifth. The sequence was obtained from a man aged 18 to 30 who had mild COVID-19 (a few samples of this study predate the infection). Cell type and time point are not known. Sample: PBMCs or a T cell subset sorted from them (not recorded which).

Here the CDR3 DNA reads TGTGCCAGCAGTTCGACAGGGGGCCCATACAATGAGCAGTTCTTC. As protein: CASSSTGGPYNEQFF. The genes are TRBV28 and TRBJ2-1; 10 nucleotides agree with TRBD1. Germline values: CDR1 MDHEN, CDR2 SYDVKM. The CDR3 is made up of 15 amino acids. The V and J ends lost 4 bases and 4 bases, in that order; junction bases with no gene match: 4.